These 32 T cell receptor beta chains were sequenced from one sample in a study of shared clonotypes between healthy human individuals. The table came from immunoSEQ multiplex PCR; TCRdb's copy has only in-frame clones and leaves some out. Found here are about 510,000 clones, roughly 79% of them singletons; the top ten hold around 12%. The sample consisted of PBMCs. These receptors originate from a woman aged 40 to 55 in good health. Some clones in this sample may be carry-over from other donors' samples.

Of note for this clone: A read error likely explains this, since a far larger clone differs by one base. This chain connects TRBV6-1 to TRBJ2-7; tentative D call: TRBD1 (6 bases). Germline values: CDR1 MNHNS, CDR2 SASEGT. The CDR3 is 15 amino acids. The V and J ends lost 1 base and 2 bases respectively, with 12 bases between them. DNA of the CDR3: TGTGCCAGCAGTGAAGGTGTGGGGGCCCCCTACGAGCAGTACTTC. This sequence encodes CASSEGVGAPYEQYF.

This clone was seen only once. The genes are TRBV29-1 and TRBJ2-1; D is unresolved. The V end was cut by 4 bases, the J end by 8 bases, with 6 bases between. Germline V gene data show CDR1 as SQVTM and CDR2 as ANQGSEA. The CDR3 contains 10 residues. The CDR3 sequence is CSVASYEQFF. CDR3 nucleotide sequence: TGCAGCGTTGCCTCCTATGAGCAGTTCTTC.

The chain joins TRBV28 to TRBJ1-1; maybe TRBD1 (6 bases). Germline assignment: CDR1 MDHEN and CDR2 SYDVKM. This CDR3 spans 13 amino acids. V lost 4 bases to trimming and J lost 4 bases, with 10 bases between them. Written as DNA, the CDR3 is TGTGCCAGCAGTTATGAAGGGGGCACTGAAGCTTTCTTT. Protein product: CASSYEGGTEAFF.

V gene TRBV28 combines with J gene TRBJ1-5; D is perhaps TRBD1 (6 bases). The germline V and J ends were trimmed by 2 bases and 7 bases, with 18 bases remaining between them. The CDR3 sequence is 16 residues long. CDR1 is MDHEN and CDR2 is SYDVKM in the germline V gene. CDR3 nucleotide sequence: TGTGCCAGCAGTTTAAGTGGCGGCAGGGGTGGGCAGCCCCAGCATTTT. It translates to CASSLSGGRGGQPQHF.

A single count supports this clone. The CDR3 protein is CASSLRQAYEQYF. As DNA, the CDR3 is TGTGCCAGCAGCCTCCGACAGGCCTACGAGCAGTACTTC. The chain carries TRBV5-6 and TRBJ2-7; D is perhaps TRBD1 (6 bases). CDR1 SGHDT and CDR2 YYEEEE come from the germline V gene. This CDR3 has 13 amino acids. The ends were cut back, 4 bases at V and 2 bases at J, with 10 bases in the middle. Looking up the rest from reference TRBV5-6 and TRBJ2-7 gives the full variable domain: DAGVTQSPTHLIKTRGQQVTLRCSPKSGHDTVSWYQQALGQGPQFIFQYYEEEERQRGNFPDRFSGHQFPNYSSELNVNALLLGDSALYLCASSLRQAYEQYFGPGTRLTVT.

Details on this clone: This is likely an artifact of a read error, given a far larger clone one base away. Other DNA variants within this sample encode the same CDR3. The V gene is TRBV5-4, the J gene TRBJ1-5; D gene unclear. In germline, CDR1 is SGHNT, CDR2 YYREEE (reference sequence). This CDR3 is built from 19 residues. The CDR3 here is CASSCGRIGPLYSNQPQHF. As DNA, the CDR3 is TGTGCCAGTAGCTGCGGGCGGATCGGGCCCCTTTATAGCAATCAGCCCCAGCATTTT.

This clone was observed once. This chain connects TRBV19 to TRBJ2-3; D remains unclear. The CDR3 runs to 13 residues. V was pared by 7 bases and J by 1 base, with 9 bases between. CDR1 and CDR2 (germline): LNHDA, SQIVND (reference sequence). The CDR3 protein is CASTPDRTDTQYF. CDR3 nucleotide sequence: TGTGCCAGTACCCCGGATCGCACAGATACGCAGTATTTT.

The chain links TRBV15 to TRBJ1-1; D is perhaps TRBD1 (5 bases). CDR1 is LNHNV and CDR2 is YYDKDF in the germline V gene (reference sequence). The CDR3 totals 16 residues. Trimming shortened V by 1 base and J by 4 bases, and 16 bases separated the two germline ends. CDR3 residues: CATSRASRVGGTEAFF. Written as DNA, the CDR3 is TGTGCCACCAGCAGAGCGTCCCGCGTGGGGGGCACTGAAGCTTTCTTT.

This sequence joins TRBV6-4 and TRBJ2-1; TRBD2 agrees at 13 bases. The CDR3 consists of 15 residues. Germline V gene data show CDR1 as MRHNA and CDR2 as SNTAGT. V shed 4 bases and J 3 bases; nucleotides not matched to a gene: 0. The CDR3 loop reads CASSGTSGGYNEQFF. The CDR3 DNA follows: TGTGCCAGCAGTGGGACTAGCGGGGGCTACAATGAGCAGTTCTTC.

A few counts support this clone. The genes are TRBV18 and TRBJ1-4; 8 bases map to TRBD1. This CDR3 contains 15 residues. Germline V gives CDR1 KGHSH, CDR2 LQKENI. The V and J ends lost 2 bases and 6 bases, in that order; junction bases with no gene match: 5. Here the CDR3 DNA reads TGTGCCAGCTCACCAATCGACAGGGGTCATGAAAAACTGTTTTTT. Translated, it gives CASSPIDRGHEKLFF.

The chain links TRBV29-1 to TRBJ2-5; D uncertain. This CDR3 spans 11 amino acids. Germline lookup yields CDR1 SQVTM and CDR2 ANQGSEA. V was cut by 5 bases and J by 5 bases, with 9 bases left in between. The CDR3 nucleotides read TGCAGCGTTATAGAGTTGGAGACCCAGTACTTC. Its protein product is CSVIELETQYF.

V and J are TRBV9 and TRBJ2-7; maybe TRBD1 (5 bases). This CDR3 has 18 amino acids. Trimming left V 0 bases short and J 2 bases short, with 21 bases between. Germline values: CDR1 SGDLS, CDR2 YYNGEE. CDR3 bases: TGTGCCAGCAGCGTAGCCCAACGACCAGGGCCACCCCCCTACGAGCAGTACTTC. This translates into CASSVAQRPGPPPYEQYF.

The V and J genes are TRBV11-2 and TRBJ1-3; no reliable D call. The CDR3 runs to 15 residues. Trimming took off 0 bases at V and 5 bases at J, with 11 bases between the two ends. The germline CDR1 and CDR2 sequences are SGHAT and FQNNGV. CDR3 DNA sequence: TGTGCCAGCAGCTTAGAAGTGCACGCAAGAAACACCATATATTTT. Its translation is CASSLEVHARNTIYF.

The chain employs TRBV29-1 and TRBJ1-3; D is ambiguous. The CDR3 contains 13 residues. The germline V gene encodes CDR1 SQVTM and CDR2 ANQGSEA. V was clipped by 5 bases and J by 0 bases, with 8 bases between them. The CDR3: CSVSLHSGNTIYF. CDR3 in DNA: TGCAGCGTTAGCCTACACTCTGGAAACACCATATATTTT.

A few counts support this clone. V and J are TRBV28 and TRBJ1-5; D is unclear. V was trimmed by 1 base and J by 6 bases, leaving 10 bases between them. The germline CDR1 and CDR2 sequences are MDHEN and SYDVKM. CDR3 length: 14 residues. The CDR3 spells CASSLSLSSQPQHF. The CDR3, as DNA: TGTGCCAGCAGTTTATCCCTATCAAGTCAGCCCCAGCATTTT.

This clone was observed a handful of times. The gene calls are TRBV2 and TRBJ2-1; 9 nucleotides agree with TRBD2. The V segment lost 2 bases and the J segment 4 bases; nucleotides outside the gene matches: 9. CDR3 length: 17 amino acids. Per germline, CDR1 SNHLY and CDR2 FYNNEI. DNA for the CDR3: TGTGCCAGCAGTGAAATAAGACTAGCGGCCAAGTACAATGAGCAGTTCTTC. This sequence encodes CASSEIRLAAKYNEQFF.

This clone occurred a few times. The chain is built from TRBV5-6 and TRBJ2-3; 13 bases are shared with TRBD2. With 4 bases clipped from V and 9 bases from J, the junction kept 5 bases outside the gene matches. Germline CDR1 is SGHDT and CDR2 is YYEEEE. This CDR3 spans 14 amino acids. This CDR3 reads CASSSGLAGATQYF. CDR3 sequence (DNA): TGTGCCAGCAGCAGCGGACTAGCGGGAGCCACGCAGTATTTT.

The genes are TRBV7-3 and TRBJ2-1, with 7 nucleotides matching TRBD2. V gave up 2 bases and J gave up 5 bases; unmatched junction bases: 6. The germline gives CDR1 SGHTA, CDR2 FQGTGA. The CDR3 is made up of 15 amino acids. The DNA of the CDR3 is TGTGCCAGCAGCTTAGGGGCGGCGGGAGACAATGAGCAGTTCTTC. Translated: CASSLGAAGDNEQFF.

This clone was counted between two and nine times. The chain employs TRBV10-3 and TRBJ2-7, with D unclear. Germline V lookup: CDR1 ENHRY, CDR2 SYGVKD. The CDR3 length is 12 residues. V dropped 1 base and J dropped 6 bases, with 7 bases sitting between them. The CDR3 is CAISELLGEQYF. CDR3 sequence (DNA): TGTGCCATCAGTGAGTTGCTAGGCGAGCAGTACTTC.

The chain joins TRBV11-2 to TRBJ2-3; 9 nucleotides match TRBD1. The CDR3 loop spans 18 amino acids. With 0 bases clipped from V and 0 bases from J, the junction kept 7 bases outside the gene matches. Germline assignment: CDR1 SGHAT and CDR2 FQNNGV. Written as DNA, the CDR3 is TGTGCCAGCAGCTTAGATTCGGGGACAGGGATTAGCACAGATACGCAGTATTTT. It specifies CASSLDSGTGISTDTQYF.

The V gene is TRBV11-2, the J gene TRBJ2-3; 9 nucleotides line up with TRBD2. Germline CDR1 reads SGHAT; CDR2 reads FQNNGV. The trim removed 6 bases at V and 4 bases at J, leaving 8 bases unmatched. The CDR3 loop spans 15 amino acids. The CDR3 loop is CASRKAGGLADTQYF. Here the CDR3 DNA reads TGTGCCAGCAGGAAAGCGGGAGGCCTTGCAGATACGCAGTATTTT.

The CDR3 loop is CATRWSNQPQHF. As DNA, the CDR3 is TGTGCCACCAGATGGAGCAATCAGCCCCAGCATTTT. The chain couples TRBV28 to TRBJ1-5; D remains ambiguous. The length of the CDR3 is 12 residues. V lost 10 bases and J lost 1, with 8 bases in between. Germline CDR1 is MDHEN and CDR2 is SYDVKM.

This clone was seen a handful of times. Different DNA sequences within this sample yield the same CDR3. The chain has TRBV11-2 and TRBJ1-3; D is possibly TRBD1 (6 bases). Germline V gene sequence: CDR1 SGHAT, CDR2 FQNNGV. The V gene lost 4 bases and the J gene lost 4 bases, with 8 bases spanning the gap. The CDR3 covers 13 residues. The CDR3 sequence: CASSSDSGNTIYF. DNA for the CDR3: TGTGCCAGCAGCTCGGACAGCGGAAACACCATATATTTT.

This chain uses TRBV29-1 with TRBJ2-5; tentative D call: TRBD1 (7 bases). The CDR3 has 16 residues. The germline V and J ends were trimmed by 4 bases and 5 bases, with 23 bases remaining between them. Germline assignment: CDR1 SQVTM and CDR2 ANQGSEA. The CDR3 sequence is CSVAMRQGGVEETQYF. The CDR3 nucleotides read TGCAGCGTTGCTATGCGGCAGGGGGGTGTGGAGGAGACCCAGTACTTC.

The chain uses TRBV5-4 and TRBJ2-7; the match to TRBD1 covers 7 bases. The V and J ends lost 4 bases and 0 bases, in that order; junction bases with no gene match: 7. The CDR3 runs 15 residues. In germline, CDR1 is SGHNT, CDR2 YYREEE (reference sequence). CDR3 in amino acids: CASSAPGQSSYEQYF. CDR3 nucleotides: TGTGCCAGCAGCGCCCCGGGACAGAGCTCCTACGAGCAGTACTTC.

CDR3 sequence (DNA): TGTGCCAGCAGCTTGGCGTCAGGTACCGGGGAGCTGTTTTTT. This gives the protein CASSLASGTGELFF. The chain carries TRBV11-2 and TRBJ2-2; D ambiguous. V gave up 3 bases and J gave up 5 bases, with 10 bases separating them. The V gene's germline CDR1 is SGHAT and CDR2 FQNNGV. CDR3 length: 14 residues.

This clone was picked up a small number of times. This chain joins TRBV28 and TRBJ2-1; 8 bases agree with TRBD2. V gave up 10 bases and J gave up 7 bases; unmatched junction bases: 18. The CDR3 spans 16 residues. From germline, CDR1 is MDHEN and CDR2 SYDVKM. The CDR3 DNA reads as TGTGCCACCCAGGGAGCTAGCGGGCTGGATTGGAATGAGCAGTTCTTC. Residues: CATQGASGLDWNEQFF.

The CDR3 protein is CASSPPNGRDTDTQYF. The CDR3 region has the DNA TGTGCCAGCAGCCCCCCCAACGGGAGGGACACAGATACGCAGTATTTT. This chain connects TRBV9 to TRBJ2-3, with TRBD2 matching 8 bases. With 4 bases clipped from V and 2 bases from J, the junction kept 9 bases outside the gene matches. CDR1 SGDLS and CDR2 YYNGEE come from the germline V gene. The CDR3 is 16 amino acids.

V is TRBV11-2 and J is TRBJ2-7, with a tentative D call TRBD2 (5 bases). The CDR3 has 14 residues. Trimming cost V 5 bases and J 4 bases, with 15 bases left between them. Germline V gene data show CDR1 as SGHAT and CDR2 as FQNNGV. CDR3 bases: TGTGCCAGCAGCCAAGGGCGGTGGACTTACGAGCAGTACTTC. Its protein product is CASSQGRWTYEQYF.

The V and J genes are TRBV7-2 and TRBJ2-5; unclear D gene. The germline CDR1 and CDR2 sequences are SGHTA and FQGNSA. The CDR3 sequence is 13 residues long. V was trimmed by 1 base and J by 5 bases, leaving 8 bases between them. CDR3 sequence reads: CASSLGVVETQYF. In DNA form, the CDR3 reads TGTGCCAGCAGCTTAGGGGTTGTCGAGACCCAGTACTTC.

The genes are TRBV18 and TRBJ1-1; unclear D gene. The V and J ends lost 3 bases and 3 bases respectively, with 11 bases between them. CDR1 and CDR2 from the germline V gene are KGHSH and LQKENI. The CDR3 is 14 residues long. CDR3 nucleotide sequence: TGTGCCAGCTCACCGCCCTCGGTTGACACTGAAGCTTTCTTT. Translated, it gives CASSPPSVDTEAFF.

The chain couples TRBV10-3 to TRBJ2-1, with 12 bases aligning to TRBD2. The ends lost 8 bases at V and 5 bases at J; junction bases unmatched: 1. The length of the CDR3 is 13 residues. Germline V gene data show CDR1 as ENHRY and CDR2 as SYGVKD. Written as DNA, the CDR3 is TGTGCCATCGCTAGCGGGAGGGACAATGAGCAGTTCTTC. It specifies CAIASGRDNEQFF.